This section outlines one TCR beta chain sequence together with its context. The sample comes from a study of blood T cell repertoires in COVID-19. The CDR3 is made up of 14 amino acids. V lost 0 bases and J lost 4, with 9 bases in between. Germline CDR1 SGHNT, CDR2 YENEEA. Clones were sequenced by immunoSEQ multiplex PCR, and TCRdb holds only the in-frame ones, with some missing. Among approximately 350,000 clones, over 70% were seen once, and the ten largest hold almost 3%. Sequenced sample: peripheral blood. The sequence derives from a young man with active or convalescent COVID-19. The chain combines TRBV11-3 with TRBJ1-1; D uncertain. The CDR3 DNA follows: TGTGCCAGCAGCTTAGATGCGTTTGCCACTGAAGCTTTCTTT. Protein: CASSLDAFATEAFF.